These T cell receptor beta chains were read from a single sample in a study of T cell responses to AZD1222 COVID-19 vaccine. The method was immunoSEQ multiplex PCR; TCRdb's version includes in-frame clones alone and lacks a portion of them. Of about 150,000 clones listed, 80% to 90% are singletons. This specimen consisted of peripheral blood, obtained 28 days after the second AZD1222 dose. The receptors stem from an adult who received the AZD1222 COVID-19 vaccine. The CDR3 runs from the conserved cysteine through the conserved F or W. D genes are given only for firm matches. Rows give clone size only sometimes, using once, few, many, or a class for an expanded clone.

D gene	clone size	V gene	J gene	CDR3 DNA	CDR3 protein
TRBD1	-	TRBV25-1	TRBJ2-3	TGTGCCAGCAGTGAAACAGGGGGTGCTACGCAGTATTTT	CASSETGGATQYF
-	once	TRBV11-2	TRBJ2-5	TGTGCCAGCAGATCTACAGGGTTAGAGACCCAGTACTTC	CASRSTGLETQYF
TRBD2	-	TRBV2	TRBJ2-4	TGTGCCAGCAGTGAGGGAGGGGTGGCCAAAAACATTCAGTACTTC	CASSEGGVAKNIQYF
TRBD1	-	TRBV18	TRBJ1-5	TGTGCCAGCTCACCCCCCGGGACAGGGAATCAGCCCCAGCATTTT	CASSPPGTGNQPQHF
-	once	TRBV25-1	TRBJ2-2	TGTGCCAGCGCCGGGCGGGGCGCTAACACCGGGGAGCTGTTTTTT	CASAGRGANTGELFF
-	-	TRBV6-5	TRBJ2-7	TGTGCCAGCAGTTACTCGAGATCCTACGAGCAGTACTTC	CASSYSRSYEQYF
-	once	TRBV11-2	TRBJ2-3	TGTGCCAGCAGCATCAGGACTTCCCAGCCCACAGATACGCAGTATTTT	CASSIRTSQPTDTQYF
-	-	TRBV5-1	TRBJ1-1	TGCGCCAGCAGCTTGACCAGAGCGAACACTGAAGCTTTCTTT	CASSLTRANTEAFF
-	-	TRBV28	TRBJ2-2	TGTGCCAGCAGTCCAAAGCGAGGGGCGTACACCGGGGAGCTGTTTTTT	CASSPKRGAYTGELFF
-	-	TRBV11-2	TRBJ2-7	TGTGCCAGCAGCGCCAACTACGAGCAGTACTTC	CASSANYEQYF
TRBD1	-	TRBV5-1	TRBJ1-6	TGCGCCAGCAGCTTCCAAGGACAGGGGCCCAATTCACCCCTCCACTTT	CASSFQGQGPNSPLHF
-	-	TRBV29-1	TRBJ1-3	TGCAGCGTCGTCGGGGGCTCAAACACCATATATTTT	CSVVGGSNTIYF
-	-	TRBV5-4	TRBJ2-7	TGTGCCAGCAGCCGCAGCTCCGAGCAGTACTTC	CASSRSSEQYF
-	-	TRBV7-2	TRBJ1-2	TGTGCCAGCAGCTTAATAGGGGGGGCTAACTATGGCTACACCTTC	CASSLIGGANYGYTF
TRBD1	-	TRBV11-1	TRBJ2-7	TGTGCCAGCAGCCAAGGACAGGCCAACGAGCAGTACTTC	CASSQGQANEQYF
-	-	TRBV7-6	TRBJ1-1	TGTGCCAGCGGTAGAGTAATGAACACTGAAGCTTTCTTT	CASGRVMNTEAFF
TRBD1	-	TRBV4-3	TRBJ2-2	TGCGCCAGCAGCCAAGGAAGGACAGGGACGGTGGAGCTGTTTTTT	CASSQGRTGTVELFF